This TCR beta chain was retrieved from a study of blood T cell repertoires in COVID-19. Looking at the study overall: T cells, B-cell-depleted T cells, or PBMCs supplied cDNA or gDNA.

Assignments of participants to cohorts depended upon their own reported clinical history. The method was immunoSEQ multiplex PCR; TCRdb's version includes in-frame clones alone and lacks a portion of them. The data hold about 270,000 clones, with 80% to 95% observed a single time. The source material was PBMCs or T cells enriched from blood (not recorded which). This receptor was taken from a man aged 40-50 years who had been exposed to COVID-19.

This CDR3 is CASSMESEKLFF. The CDR3 DNA follows: TGTGCCAGTAGTATGGAGTCTGAAAAACTGTTTTTT. The chain couples TRBV19 to TRBJ1-4, with D uncertain. This CDR3 has 12 residues. Trimming shortened V by 3 bases and J by 7 bases, and 6 bases separated the two germline ends. The V gene's germline CDR1 is LNHDA and CDR2 SQIVND (reference sequence).